The next 7 T cell receptor beta chains were all read from a single sample in a study of blood T cell repertoires in COVID-19. Measured with immunoSEQ multiplex PCR; TCRdb has only the in-frame clones, and not every one. The profile shows some 35,000 clones, roughly four fifths of them singletons. The sample was peripheral blood. Source of these receptors: a man older than 75 with active or convalescent COVID-19.

The rearrangement uses TRBV27 and TRBJ1-1; tentatively, D is TRBD1 (6 bases). The V gene lost 6 bases and the J gene lost 5 bases, with 16 bases spanning the gap. The CDR3 covers 14 residues. From germline, CDR1 is MNHEY and CDR2 SMNVEV (reference sequence). The chain's CDR3 is CASSSTGLGTEAFF. CDR3 sequence (DNA): TGTGCCAGCAGCTCAACAGGGTTAGGGACTGAAGCTTTCTTT.

The chain combines TRBV7-3 with TRBJ2-5, with 7 positions matching TRBD1. Germline V gene sequence: CDR1 SGHTA, CDR2 FQGTGA. This CDR3 is built from 14 residues. With 5 bases clipped from V and 5 bases from J, the junction kept 8 bases outside the gene matches. The CDR3 here is CASSVQGSEETQYF. Written as DNA, the CDR3 is TGTGCCAGCAGCGTACAGGGGTCGGAGGAGACCCAGTACTTC.

V is TRBV6-5 and J is TRBJ1-5, with a tentative D call TRBD1 (5 bases). Trimming removed 5 bases from V and 0 bases from J, with 11 bases in between. There are 15 residues in the CDR3. The germline V gene has CDR1 MNHEY and CDR2 SVGAGI. The CDR3 region is CASSPQGYSNQPQHF. In DNA form, the CDR3 reads TGTGCCAGCAGTCCTCAGGGTTATAGCAATCAGCCCCAGCATTTT.

This clone has only a few counts. The gene calls are TRBV27 and TRBJ2-7; the D gene is possibly TRBD2 (5 bases). This CDR3 region has 14 residues. Per germline, CDR1 MNHEY and CDR2 SMNVEV (reference sequence). Trimming stripped 7 bases from V and 1 base from J, with 14 bases between. This chain's CDR3 is CASKSGWVSYEQYF. As DNA, the CDR3 is TGTGCCAGCAAAAGCGGTTGGGTTTCCTACGAGCAGTACTTC.

V and J are TRBV9 and TRBJ1-6, with D maybe TRBD1 (5 bases). Germline CDR1 and CDR2: SGDLS and YYNGEE. The CDR3 totals 15 residues. Deletions cut 2 bases from V and 5 bases from J, with 11 bases between. CDR3 amino acids: CASSVGGDHNSPLHF. CDR3 coding DNA: TGTGCCAGCAGCGTGGGGGGGGATCATAATTCACCCCTCCACTTT.

This rearrangement joins TRBV27 to TRBJ2-1; TRBD2 agrees at 10 bases. Germline V gene lookup returns CDR1 MNHEY and CDR2 SMNVEV (reference sequence). This CDR3 has 16 amino acids. The trim removed 5 bases at V and 6 bases at J, leaving 10 bases unmatched. The CDR3 coding sequence is TGTGCCAGCAGTCCTGGACTAGCGGAACTCTTCAATGAGCAGTTCTTC. Its translation: CASSPGLAELFNEQFF.

This clone was detected once. The chain joins TRBV4-1 to TRBJ2-3; TRBD2 agrees at 7 bases. V gave up 1 base and J gave up 4 bases; unmatched junction bases: 5. This CDR3 has 15 residues. Germline loops: CDR1 MGHRA, CDR2 YSYEKL. The CDR3 protein is CASSQVAGEADTQYF. The DNA of the CDR3 is TGCGCCAGCAGCCAAGTGGCGGGAGAGGCAGATACGCAGTATTTT.